This is a list of T cell receptor beta chains from one sample in a study of Graves' ophthalmopathy and Graves' hyperthyroidism. TCRdb reprocessed the multiplex PCR reads with MiXCR, giving one entry per CDR3 protein. The sample has approximately 700,000 distinct CDR3 sequences, roughly two fifths seen once. The sample was peripheral blood. The receptors derive from an adult man with Graves' ophthalmopathy. CDR3s include the opening cysteine and the closing phenylalanine or tryptophan. The D gene is left open where the match is weak. Some rows mark clone size as missing; the rest say once, few, many or name a class of expanded clone.

size	D	V	J	length	DNA	CDR3
few	NA	TRBV20-1	TRBJ1-2	14	TGCAGATCCGAGGGGGGTGCAAGTAACTATGGCTACACCTTC	CRSEGGASNYGYTF
many	NA	TRBV5-1	TRBJ1-2	13	TGCGCCAGCAGCTCGGAGGGGATCGCGGGCTACACCTTC	CASSSEGIAGYTF
few	NA	TRBV14	TRBJ1-3	16	TGTGCCAGCAGCCTCGTCGGGAAGGGGAACGGAAACACCATATATTTT	CASSLVGKGNGNTIYF
few	NA	TRBV19	TRBJ2-2	15	TGTGCCAGTCTCCGGGGTCCCATAAACACCGGGGAGCTGTTTTTT	CASLRGPINTGELFF
NA	NA	TRBV7-8	TRBJ2-7	15	TGCGCCAGCAGCCAAGCCTCCAGGGTAGAGTACGAGCAGTACTTC	CASSQASRVEYEQYF
once	NA	TRBV7-9	TRBJ2-2	15	TGTGCCAGCAGCTTGATTGGAGCTAACACCGGGGAGCCGTTTTTT	CASSLIGANTGEPFF
NA	NA	TRBV4-2	TRBJ2-5	14	TGTGCCAACAGCCAAGCTTGGGACCAAGAGACCCAGTACTTC	CANSQAWDQETQYF
NA	TRBD1	TRBV12-3/TRBV12-4	TRBJ1-4	14	TGTGCCAGCAGGACGGGACAGACTAATGAAAAACTGTTTTTT	CASRTGQTNEKLFF
many	NA	TRBV7-8	TRBJ1-6	14	TGTGCCAGCAGCTTGCGGCAGGGAACTTCACCCCTCCACTTT	CASSLRQGTSPLHF
NA	NA	TRBV7-9	TRBJ1-4	15	TGTGCCAGCAGTTATCGGGGAGGCACTAATGAAAAACTGTTTTTT	CASSYRGGTNEKLFF
NA	NA	TRBV2	TRBJ2-7	15	TGTGCCAGCAGTGCTTTATCATTGGGGACCTACGGGCAGTACTTC	CASSALSLGTYGQYF
NA	NA	TRBV15	TRBJ2-5	14	TGTGCCACCAGCAGAGGAGGGGATCACGAGACCCAGTACTTC	CATSRGGDHETQYF
many	NA	TRBV10-3	TRBJ1-1	13	TGTGCCAGCAGTGAGGCTTACAACACTGAAGCTTTCTTT	CASSEAYNTEAFF
few	TRBD2	TRBV20-1	TRBJ2-5	17	TGCAGTGCTGGACGACTAGCGGGAGGCCTAATACAAGAGACCCAGTACTTC	CSAGRLAGGLIQETQYF
NA	NA	TRBV2	TRBJ1-2	11	TGTGCCAGCCAGGGAGAAAATGGCTACACCTTC	CASQGENGYTF
NA	TRBD2	TRBV19	TRBJ2-7	14	TGTGCCAGTAGTATAGGGCTAGCGGTCGACGAGCAGTACTTC	CASSIGLAVDEQYF
NA	NA	TRBV5-1	TRBJ2-3	16	TGCGCCAGCAGCTTGGTGACAGGGAGGGCCACAGATACGCAGTATTTT	CASSLVTGRATDTQYF
NA	TRBD2	TRBV7-2	TRBJ2-7	16	TGTGCCAGCAGCCCCCGTCTAGCGGGGGGGCCCAACGAGCAGTACTTC	CASSPRLAGGPNEQYF
NA	NA	TRBV11-2	TRBJ2-7	15	TGTGCCAGCAGCTTAGATTCTGGGGGGTCTGGCGAGCAGTACTTC	CASSLDSGGSGEQYF
NA	NA	TRBV19	TRBJ2-2	14	TGTGCCAGTAGTTCCGATTCATGGCACGGGGAGCTGTTTTTT	CASSSDSWHGELFF